This T cell receptor (beta chain) was identified in a study of regulatory T cells in long-lasting Graves disease. Combining iRepertoire HTBI primers with Arm-PCR of CDR3 regions, the authors built TCR beta libraries. TCRdb re-derived calls from the multiplex PCR reads in MiXCR, one entry per CDR3 protein. The sample lists just over 600,000 distinct CDR3 sequences, 16% occurring once. Time point indicated: newly diagnosed GD, antithyroid drugs for less than 3 months. RNA isolated from PBMCs was used to make the TCR library. About 10 milliliters of peripheral blood were taken and placed in EDTA tubes. The same sample was also studied in work on T cells in Graves' hyperthyroidism and ophthalmopathy.

The sequencing here drew on peripheral blood mononuclear cells (PBMCs), taken at new diagnosis, from a patient treated with antithyroid drugs. The TCR originated in a woman younger than 45 with Graves disease.

This CDR3 reads CASGPGLGVGETQYF. In DNA, the CDR3 is TGCGCCAGCGGTCCGGGACTAGGTGTGGGAGAGACCCAGTACTTC. J is TRBJ2-3 and V is TRBV4-1, with TRBD2 identical over 8 bases. Matching the DNA end better, TRBJ2-5 makes the J call doubtful. The CDR3 is 15 residues long. CDR1 and CDR2 from the germline V gene are MGHRA and YSYEKL.